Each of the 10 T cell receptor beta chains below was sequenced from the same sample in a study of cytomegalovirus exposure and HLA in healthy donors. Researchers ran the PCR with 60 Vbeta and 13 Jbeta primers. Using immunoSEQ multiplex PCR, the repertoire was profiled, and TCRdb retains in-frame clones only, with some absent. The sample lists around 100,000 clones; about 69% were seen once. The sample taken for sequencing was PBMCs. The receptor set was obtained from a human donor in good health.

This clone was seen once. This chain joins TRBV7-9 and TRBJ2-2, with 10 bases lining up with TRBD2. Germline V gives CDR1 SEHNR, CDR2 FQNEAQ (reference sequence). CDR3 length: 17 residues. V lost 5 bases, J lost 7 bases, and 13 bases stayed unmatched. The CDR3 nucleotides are TGTGCCAGCAGCCCCGACGGACTAGCGGAGACCAACGGGGAGCTGTTTTTT. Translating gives CASSPDGLAETNGELFF.

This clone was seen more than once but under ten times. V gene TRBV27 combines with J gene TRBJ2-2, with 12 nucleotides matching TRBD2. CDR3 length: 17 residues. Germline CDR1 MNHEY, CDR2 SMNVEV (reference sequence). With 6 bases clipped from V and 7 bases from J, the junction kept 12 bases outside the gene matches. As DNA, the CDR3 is TGTGCCAGCAGCCCGGCCCTAGCGGGAGGGCCGAACGGGGAGCTGTTTTTT. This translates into CASSPALAGGPNGELFF.

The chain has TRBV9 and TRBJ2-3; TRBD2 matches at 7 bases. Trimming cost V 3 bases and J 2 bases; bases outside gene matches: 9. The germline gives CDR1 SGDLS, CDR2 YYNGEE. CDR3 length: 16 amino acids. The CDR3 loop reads CASSELATTYTDTQYF. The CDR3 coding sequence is TGTGCCAGCAGCGAACTAGCGACAACTTACACAGATACGCAGTATTTT.

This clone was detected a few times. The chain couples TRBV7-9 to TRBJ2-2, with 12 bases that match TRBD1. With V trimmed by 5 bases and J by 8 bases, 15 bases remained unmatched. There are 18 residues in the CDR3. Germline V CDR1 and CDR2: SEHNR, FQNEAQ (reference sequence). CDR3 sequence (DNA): TGTGCCAGCAGCACCACGAACCGGGACAGGGGGCAGTTTGGGGAGCTGTTTTTT. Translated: CASSTTNRDRGQFGELFF.

The CDR3 sequence: CASSVPPVGQGFGGNQPQHF. DNA for the CDR3: TGTGCCAGCAGCGTGCCCCCCGTGGGACAGGGATTTGGTGGCAATCAGCCCCAGCATTTT. This chain uses TRBV9 with TRBJ1-5, with TRBD1 matching 9 bases. The CDR3 extends over 20 amino acids. Germline CDR1 and CDR2: SGDLS and YYNGEE. V shed 2 bases and J 2 bases; nucleotides not matched to a gene: 17. The complete variable domain, with remaining parts taken from reference TRBV9 and TRBJ1-5, reads DSGVTQTPKHLITATGQRVTLRCSPRSGDLSVYWYQQSLDQGLQFLIQYYNGEERAKGNILERFSAQQFPDLHSELNLSSLELGDSALYFCASSVPPVGQGFGGNQPQHFGDGTRLSIL.

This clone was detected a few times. CDR3 nucleotides: TGCGCCAGCAGCCAGACACTAGCGGGAGGGCCCGATGAGCAGTTCTTC. Residues: CASSQTLAGGPDEQFF. The chain couples TRBV5-1 to TRBJ2-1; TRBD2 agrees at 13 bases. V lost 4 bases, J lost 8 bases, and 9 bases stayed unmatched. This CDR3 is built from 16 residues. Per germline, CDR1 SGHRS and CDR2 YFSETQ.

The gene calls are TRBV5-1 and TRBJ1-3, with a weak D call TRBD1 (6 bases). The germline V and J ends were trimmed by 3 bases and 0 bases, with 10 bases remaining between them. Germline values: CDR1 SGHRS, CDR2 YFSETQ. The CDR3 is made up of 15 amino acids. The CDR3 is CASSSGTTSGNTIYF. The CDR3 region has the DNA TGCGCCAGCAGCTCCGGGACAACCTCTGGAAACACCATATATTTT.

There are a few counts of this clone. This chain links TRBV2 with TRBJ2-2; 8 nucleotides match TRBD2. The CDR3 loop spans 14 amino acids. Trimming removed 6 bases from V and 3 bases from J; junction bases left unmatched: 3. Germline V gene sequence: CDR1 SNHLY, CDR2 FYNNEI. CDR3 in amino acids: CASRGTRDTGELFF. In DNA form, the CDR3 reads TGTGCCAGCAGGGGGACTAGAGACACCGGGGAGCTGTTTTTT.

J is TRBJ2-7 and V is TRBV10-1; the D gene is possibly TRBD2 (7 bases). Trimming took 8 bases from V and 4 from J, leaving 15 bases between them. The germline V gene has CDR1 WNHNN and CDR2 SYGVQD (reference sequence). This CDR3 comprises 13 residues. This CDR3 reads CASSSGGDYEQYF. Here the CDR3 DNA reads TGCGCCAGCTCCTCGGGGGGCGATTACGAGCAGTACTTC.

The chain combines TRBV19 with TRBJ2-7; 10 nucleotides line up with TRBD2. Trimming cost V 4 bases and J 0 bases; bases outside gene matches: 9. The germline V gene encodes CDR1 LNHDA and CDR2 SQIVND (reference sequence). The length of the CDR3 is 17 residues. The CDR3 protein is CASSKTGLADNSYEQYF. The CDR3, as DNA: TGTGCCAGTAGTAAGACAGGACTAGCGGATAACTCCTACGAGCAGTACTTC.